Listed below are T cell receptor beta chains from one sample, sequenced in a study of cytomegalovirus exposure and HLA in healthy donors. Assay: immunoSEQ multiplex PCR; the TCRdb copy retains only in-frame clones and omits some. The data contain some 150,000 clones, 70% to 90% of them singletons. What was sequenced was PBMCs. The receptor set was obtained from a woman aged 25-40 years in good health and CMV-seropositive. Each CDR3 is given with its conserved first and last residue. The D gene is left open where the match is weak. Size is stated for part of the rows, as once, few or many counts, or as a class when the clone is expanded.

NA,NA,TRBV9,TRBJ2-2,TGTGCCAGCAGCATAAGGACACTCTCCGGGGAGCTGTTTTTT,CASSIRTLSGELFF
NA,NA,TRBV5-1,TRBJ2-7,TGCGCCAGCAGCCTGGTACTAGGACGGCAGTACTTC,CASSLVLGRQYF
NA,once,TRBV4-3,TRBJ2-7,TGCGCCAGCAGCCAAGATCGATGGGCTGAGCAGTACTTC,CASSQDRWAEQYF
TRBD2,NA,TRBV4-1,TRBJ2-1,TGCGCCAGCAGCCCTTTGTTGGCGGGGGGGAGTAGGAATGAGCAGTTCTTC,CASSPLLAGGSRNEQFF
NA,NA,TRBV28,TRBJ2-5,TGTGCCAGCAAGGGAGTGGAGACCCAGTACTTC,CASKGVETQYF
NA,NA,TRBV7-9,TRBJ1-1,TGTGCCAGCAGCTTAGCGGGGGGACACACTGAAGCTTTCTTT,CASSLAGGHTEAFF
NA,once,TRBV5-1,TRBJ2-1,TGCGCCAGCAGCTCCCGGACCTTCGGGGGGCCTCGGAAGTTCTTC,CASSSRTFGGPRKFF
TRBD1,NA,TRBV6-5,TRBJ1-1,TGTGCCAGCAGTTATGACAGGGTAAGTCGGGCTTTCTTT,CASSYDRVSRAFF
TRBD1,NA,TRBV6-6,TRBJ1-2,TGTGCCAGCAGTTGGGCTGGGACAGAAAGTAACTATGGCTACACCTTC,CASSWAGTESNYGYTF
NA,once,TRBV5-4,TRBJ1-1,TGTGCCAGCAGCTTGGCCGGAGGGCTCAACACTGAAGCTTTCTTT,CASSLAGGLNTEAFF
TRBD1,NA,TRBV15,TRBJ1-5,TGTGCCACCAGCAGAGGGACAGGGGGCGCGAGCAATCAGCCCCAGCATTTT,CATSRGTGGASNQPQHF
NA,NA,TRBV6-6,TRBJ1-2,TGTGCCGGCAGTTACTCTATGGAGTATGGCTACACCTTC,CAGSYSMEYGYTF
NA,NA,TRBV4-1,TRBJ1-4,TGCGCCAGCAGCCAAGAAAGAGGTAATGAAAAACTGTTTTTT,CASSQERGNEKLFF
TRBD1,few,TRBV6-1,TRBJ1-2,TGTGCCAGCAGGGCGGGACAGGGCCTTAACTATGGCTACACCTTC,CASRAGQGLNYGYTF
TRBD1,NA,TRBV6-5,TRBJ1-1,TGTGCCAGCAGTTATAACAGGGGAGGGAACACTGAAGCTTTCTTT,CASSYNRGGNTEAFF
TRBD1,NA,TRBV4-3,TRBJ1-2,TGCGCCAGCAGCCAACGGACAGGGGGCGTGGATGGCTACACCTTC,CASSQRTGGVDGYTF
TRBD1,NA,TRBV27,TRBJ2-1,TGTGCCAGCAGTTTATCGGCAGGGGGCTACAATGAGCAGTTCTTC,CASSLSAGGYNEQFF
NA,NA,TRBV30,TRBJ2-3,TGTGCCTGGAGTGTAGGAGCGGACACAGATACGCAGTATTTT,CAWSVGADTDTQYF
TRBD2,NA,TRBV12-5,TRBJ2-3,TGTGCTAGTGGTCCCCTAGCGGGGGGGGCCCCAGATACGCAGTATTTT,CASGPLAGGAPDTQYF
TRBD2,NA,TRBV18,TRBJ2-1,TGTGCCAGCTCACCGGCTACTAGCGGGGGGTACGTGGGGCAGTTCTTC,CASSPATSGGYVGQFF
TRBD1,NA,TRBV30,TRBJ1-3,TGTGCCTGGACCAGGGACAGTGGGAACACCATATATTTT,CAWTRDSGNTIYF
NA,NA,TRBV21-1,TRBJ2-1,TGTGCCAGCAGCAACTTGGGTCTAGGCTCTAGCGGGGGAGGGGAGCAGTTCTTC,CASSNLGLGSSGGGEQFF
NA,once,TRBV12-5,TRBJ1-1,TGTGCTAGTGGGAAAGGACCCGGGGGGACTGAAGCTTTCTTT,CASGKGPGGTEAFF
NA,NA,TRBV7-3,TRBJ2-1,TGTGCCAGCAGCCCTAGCAGCTCCTACAATGAGCAGTTCTTC,CASSPSSSYNEQFF
NA,NA,TRBV11-2,TRBJ1-5,TGTGCCAGCAGCCGAACGGCCCCCGTGGGGCCTAATCAGCCCCAGCATTTT,CASSRTAPVGPNQPQHF
NA,NA,TRBV19,TRBJ1-6,TGTGCCAGTAGACGGTCTGGGCAGGGAAATTCACCCCTCCACTTT,CASRRSGQGNSPLHF
NA,few,TRBV20-1,TRBJ1-2,TGCAGTGCTGTACTGTACTATGGCTACACCTTC,CSAVLYYGYTF
TRBD1,few,TRBV4-3,TRBJ2-7,TGCGCCAGCAGCCAAGAGGTGACAGGGGCCTACGAGCAGTACTTC,CASSQEVTGAYEQYF
TRBD1,NA,TRBV28,TRBJ1-1,TGTGCCAGCAGTGACCGACGCCTGACAGGGGGTTCCACTGAAGCTTTCTTT,CASSDRRLTGGSTEAFF
NA,NA,TRBV5-1,TRBJ2-5,TGCGCCAGCAGCCGACTCCCGCAAGAGACCCAGTACTTC,CASSRLPQETQYF
TRBD2,NA,TRBV9,TRBJ2-7,TGTGCCAGCAGCGTGGGGGGGGAGGACTCCTACGAGCAGTACTTC,CASSVGGEDSYEQYF
NA,NA,TRBV28,TRBJ2-7,TGTGCCAGCAGTCCTCTGTACTACGAGCAGTACTTC,CASSPLYYEQYF
TRBD2,NA,TRBV5-4,TRBJ2-5,TGTGCCAGCAGCTTCCCCGGGGGGACCCAAGAGACCCAGTACTTC,CASSFPGGTQETQYF
NA,NA,TRBV19,TRBJ2-3,TGTGCCAGTAGTCCCGACCGCCCGGGGAGTGCAGATACGCAGTATTTT,CASSPDRPGSADTQYF
TRBD1,NA,TRBV12-5,TRBJ2-3,TGTGCTAGTGCCCTGGGGACAGCGATCACAGATACGCAGTATTTT,CASALGTAITDTQYF